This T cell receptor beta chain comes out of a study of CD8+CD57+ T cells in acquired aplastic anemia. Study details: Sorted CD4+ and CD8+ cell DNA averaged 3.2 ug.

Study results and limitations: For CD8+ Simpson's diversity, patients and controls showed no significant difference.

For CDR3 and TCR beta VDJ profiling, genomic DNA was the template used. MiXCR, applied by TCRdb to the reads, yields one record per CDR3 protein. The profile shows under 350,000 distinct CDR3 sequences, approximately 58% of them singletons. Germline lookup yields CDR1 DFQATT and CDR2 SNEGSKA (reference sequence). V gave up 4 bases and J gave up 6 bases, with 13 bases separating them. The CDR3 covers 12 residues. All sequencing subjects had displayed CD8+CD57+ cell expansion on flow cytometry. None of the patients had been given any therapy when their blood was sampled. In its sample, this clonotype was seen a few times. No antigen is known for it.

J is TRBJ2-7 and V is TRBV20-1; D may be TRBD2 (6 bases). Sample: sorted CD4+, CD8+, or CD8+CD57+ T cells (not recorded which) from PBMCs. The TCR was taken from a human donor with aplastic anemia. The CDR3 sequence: CSAMTRPGEQYF. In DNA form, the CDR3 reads TGCAGTGCTATGACTAGACCCGGCGAGCAGTACTTC.